The clone carrying this T cell receptor beta chain was detected a few times. The antigen remains undetermined. V shed 0 bases, J shed 1 base, and the junction held 10 bases outside the gene matches. CDR3 length equals 18 residues. Germline CDR1 reads WNHNN; CDR2 reads SYGVQD (reference sequence). These data originate in a study of Tregs in tolerant kidney transplant recipients. Findings of the study overall: Changing PCR primers prevented nucleotide comparison between some patients' samples. Expanding Tregs on activated donor B cells appeared to best identify donor-specific TCRbeta clones.

The assay was immunoSEQ multiplex PCR, and TCRdb's table has in-frame clones only and misses some. The table lists 50,000 to 75,000 clones, approximately 83% of them singletons. Sequencing was performed on Tregs from blood, taken before the transplant. The sequence was collected from a human donor who received a combined kidney and bone marrow transplant. The chain joins TRBV10-1 to TRBJ2-3; 7 bases match TRBD2. The CDR3 here is CASSESWGSSGRTDTQYF. In DNA, the CDR3 is TGCGCCAGCAGTGAGTCGTGGGGGTCTAGCGGCCGCACAGATACGCAGTATTTT.